The clone carrying this TCR beta chain was recorded a few times. V lost 3 bases, J lost 5 bases, and 9 bases stayed unmatched. Germline assignment: CDR1 SEHNR and CDR2 FQNEAQ (reference sequence). CDR3 size: 15 residues. These data come from a study of T cells in Graves' hyperthyroidism and ophthalmopathy. RNA transcripts gave rise to amplified TCR beta CDR3 regions. The TCR CDR3 first-round RT-PCR relied on the HTBI primer set. TCRdb used MiXCR to reprocess the multiplex PCR reads, holding one entry per CDR3 protein. The sample holds about 530,000 distinct CDR3 sequences, roughly 15% seen once. The chain couples TRBV7-9 to TRBJ1-2, with TRBD1 matching 7 bases. The sample was blood. The sequence derives from a woman under 30 with Graves' ophthalmopathy. The CDR3 nucleotides read TGTGCCAGCAGCTTTACGACAGGGACGAAATATGGCTACACCTTC. It yields the protein CASSFTTGTKYGYTF.